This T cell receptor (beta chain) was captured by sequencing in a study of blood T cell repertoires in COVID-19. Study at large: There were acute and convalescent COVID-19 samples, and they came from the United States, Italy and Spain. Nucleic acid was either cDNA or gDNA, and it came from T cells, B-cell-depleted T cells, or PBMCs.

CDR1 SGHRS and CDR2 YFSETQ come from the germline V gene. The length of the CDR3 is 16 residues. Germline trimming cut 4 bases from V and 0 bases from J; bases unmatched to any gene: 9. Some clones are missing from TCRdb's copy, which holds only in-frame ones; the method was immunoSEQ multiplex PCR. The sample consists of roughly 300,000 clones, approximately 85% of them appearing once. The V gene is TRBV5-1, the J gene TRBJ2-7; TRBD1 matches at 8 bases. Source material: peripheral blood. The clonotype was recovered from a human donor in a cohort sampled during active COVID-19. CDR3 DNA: TGCGCCAGCAGCGGCCGGGACAGGACGAGCTCCTACGAGCAGTACTTC. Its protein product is CASSGRDRTSSYEQYF.